The following is a T cell receptor (beta chain) sequence with its context. Patients all relapsed after autologous stem cell transplantation, and there was variation in brentuximab vedotin exposure. The best responses consisted of complete response, partial response or progressive disease. This entry is derived from a study of PD-1 blockade in classical Hodgkin lymphoma. The data were produced by immunoSEQ multiplex PCR, yet TCRdb's version contains in-frame clones alone and is incomplete. The sample records tens of thousands of clones, approximately 84% being singletons. Per the germline V gene, CDR1 is SGHVS and CDR2 is FNYEAQ. Deletions cut 3 bases from V and 8 bases from J, with 16 bases between. The CDR3 length is 14 residues.

The sequence derives from a human donor with classical Hodgkin lymphoma. The starting material was peripheral blood mononuclear cells (PBMCs), obtained at baseline. This rearrangement joins TRBV7-6 to TRBJ1-2, with D perhaps TRBD1 (5 bases). The CDR3 protein is CASSLGGLGGGYTF. In DNA, the CDR3 is TGTGCCAGCAGCTTGGGGGGGTTAGGTGGCGGCTACACCTTC.